The 5 T cell receptor beta chains listed next were all sequenced from one sample in a study of CD8 T cells in ankylosing spondylitis. Whole-study findings and limits: For ankylosing spondylitis blood, a TCR beta motif of about eight highly homologous variants appeared characteristic.

TCRdb re-analysed the 5' RACE reads in MiXCR, keeping a single row per CDR3 protein. The data hold 400,000 or so distinct CDR3 sequences, with 25% to 30% observed a single time. These receptors have no identified antigens. Material for sequencing was blood, either unsorted or a sorted T cell fraction (not recorded which). The origin of the receptors is a male donor with ankylosing spondylitis.

This clonotype was detected only a few times. J is TRBJ2-3 and V is TRBV25-1; 8 bases agree with TRBD2. The germline gives CDR1 MGHDK, CDR2 SYGVNS. V was clipped by 5 bases and J by 0 bases; unmatched bases: 10. This CDR3 has 17 residues. The CDR3 sequence is CASSPSRIAGSTDTQYF. DNA for the CDR3: TGTGCCAGCAGTCCCTCCCGAATAGCGGGAAGCACAGATACGCAGTATTTT.

V gene TRBV29-1 combines with J gene TRBJ2-7; D is possibly TRBD1 or TRBD2 (5 bases each). The length of the CDR3 is 12 residues. Germline values: CDR1 SQVTM, CDR2 ANQGSEA. The ends were cut back, 6 bases at V and 5 bases at J, with 14 bases in the middle. CDR3 loop: CSVHTRGDEQYV. The CDR3 DNA reads TGCAGCGTCCACACCCGGGGCGACGAGCAGTACGTC.

The chain joins TRBV29-1 to TRBJ2-3; a possible D gene is TRBD1 (5 bases). The ends were cut back, 5 bases at V and 6 bases at J, with 12 bases in the middle. The CDR3 has 12 amino acids. CDR1 is SQVTM and CDR2 is ANQGSEA in the germline V gene. In nucleotides, the CDR3 is TGCAGCGTTAGGGGCCCGGTGGATACGCAGTATTTT. Translation: CSVRGPVDTQYF.

The chain links TRBV29-1 to TRBJ2-1; 7 positions agree with TRBD2. J gave up 4 bases and V 4 bases, and 16 bases lay outside the gene matches. Looked up from germline, CDR1 is SQVTM and CDR2 is ANQGSEA. The CDR3 consists of 17 residues. The CDR3 spells CSVAPESGIARYNEQFF. The CDR3 nucleotides are TGCAGCGTTGCCCCCGAGAGCGGGATAGCCAGGTACAATGAGCAGTTCTTC.

The V gene is TRBV5-1, the J gene TRBJ2-2; 11 bases agree with TRBD2. CDR3 length equals 15 residues. V lost 2 bases and J lost 7; bases outside the gene matches: 4. Germline V lookup: CDR1 SGHRS, CDR2 YFSETQ. The CDR3 protein is CASSFTSGSVGELFF. Here the CDR3 DNA reads TGCGCCAGCAGCTTTACTAGCGGGAGTGTCGGGGAGCTGTTTTTT.